This T cell receptor beta chain originates from a study of response to subunit inactivated influenza vaccine. Whole-study findings and limits: Each seasonal influenza vaccination recruits few new T cells, the authors suggested.

One entry per CDR3 protein results from TCRdb running MiXCR on the RT-PCR reads. The repertoire includes around 600,000 distinct CDR3 sequences, about 11% of them detected once, and 9.5% to 12% sits in the top ten. About this clonotype itself: Its antigen is still unknown.

V was pared by 3 bases and J by 3 bases, with 7 bases of the junction left unmatched. The CDR3 is 14 residues long. Looked up from germline, CDR1 is DFQATT and CDR2 is SNEGSKA (reference sequence). The data were also submitted as part of a second study, on T cells expressing NK-cell markers. That source notes: cDNA encoding TCR beta was synthesized via 5'RACE template switching incorporating UMIs. Sequenced donors, eight in total, included seven who were HCMV-seropositive and one who was seronegative.

The chain recombines TRBV20-1 with TRBJ2-7; TRBD2 agrees at 8 bases. The TCR was taken from a man aged 45-65 years who received an inactivated influenza vaccine. Material: PBMCs from blood, obtained on the day of vaccination. The CDR3 DNA reads as TGCAGTGCTAGTGGACAGCGGGGGATCTACGAGCAGTACTTC. It specifies CSASGQRGIYEQYF.